What follows is one T cell receptor (beta chain) and its context. Its antigen remains unknown. This sample was included in a study of OX40 agonist ivuxolimab in advanced cancers. Study details: Two cutaneous melanoma patients and one hepatocellular carcinoma patient, three in all, had partial responses.

Repertoires were generated with immunoSEQ multiplex PCR, while TCRdb's copy carries only in-frame clones and drops some. Altogether under 30,000 clones are present, approximately 90% being singletons, with the ten largest covering approximately 24%. General observations from the study: Expansion of clones was among the lowest in partial responders at 0.1-3.0 mg/kg. Among T cells, CD8+ cells averaged more expanded clones than CD4+ cells.

V was trimmed by 5 bases and J by 0 bases, leaving 8 bases between them. From germline, CDR1 is MNHEY and CDR2 SVGAGI. The CDR3 runs to 15 residues. The V call is TRBV6-5, the J call TRBJ1-6, with no clear D. This clonotype was obtained from an adult with an advanced solid tumor such as melanoma, head and neck, liver or kidney cancer. The sample consisted of CD4+ or CD8+ T cells sorted from blood, taken in a trial of the OX40 agonist ivuxolimab. As DNA, the CDR3 is TGTGCCAGCAGTCCGGGCAGCTCCTATAATTCACCCCTCCACTTT. This sequence encodes CASSPGSSYNSPLHF.